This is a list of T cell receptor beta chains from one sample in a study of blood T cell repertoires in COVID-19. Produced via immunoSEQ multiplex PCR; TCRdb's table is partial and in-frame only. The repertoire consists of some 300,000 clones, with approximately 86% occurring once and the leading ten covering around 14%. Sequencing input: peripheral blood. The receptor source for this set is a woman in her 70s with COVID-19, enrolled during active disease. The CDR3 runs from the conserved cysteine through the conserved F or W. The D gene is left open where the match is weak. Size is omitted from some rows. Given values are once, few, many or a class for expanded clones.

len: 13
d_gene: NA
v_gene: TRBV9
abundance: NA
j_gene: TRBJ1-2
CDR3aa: CASSATGPYGYTF
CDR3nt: TGTGCCAGCAGCGCAACAGGGCCCTATGGCTACACCTTC

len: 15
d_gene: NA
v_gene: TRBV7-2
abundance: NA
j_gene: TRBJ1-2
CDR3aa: CASSSDWSSNYGYTF
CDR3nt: TGTGCCAGCAGCTCCGACTGGAGCTCTAACTATGGCTACACCTTC

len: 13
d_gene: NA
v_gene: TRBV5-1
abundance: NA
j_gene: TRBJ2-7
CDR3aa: CASSFAPSYEQYF
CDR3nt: TGCGCCAGCAGCTTTGCCCCCAGCTACGAGCAGTACTTC

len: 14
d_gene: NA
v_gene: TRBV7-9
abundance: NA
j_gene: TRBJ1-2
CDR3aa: CASSLGTGIYGYTF
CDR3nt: TGTGCCAGCAGCTTAGGGACTGGAATATATGGCTACACCTTC

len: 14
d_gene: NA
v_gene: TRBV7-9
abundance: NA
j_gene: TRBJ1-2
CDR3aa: CASSLRDTYYGYTF
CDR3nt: TGTGCCAGCAGCTTACGGGACACGTACTATGGCTACACCTTC

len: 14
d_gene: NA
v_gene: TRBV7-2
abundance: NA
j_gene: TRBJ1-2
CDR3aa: CASSLEQGRGGYTF
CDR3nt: TGTGCCAGCAGCTTAGAACAGGGAAGAGGTGGCTACACCTTC

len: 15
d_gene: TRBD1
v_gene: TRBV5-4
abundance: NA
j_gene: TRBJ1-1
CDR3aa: CASTRSDREITEAFF
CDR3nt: TGTGCCAGCACCCGGTCCGACAGGGAAATCACTGAAGCTTTCTTT

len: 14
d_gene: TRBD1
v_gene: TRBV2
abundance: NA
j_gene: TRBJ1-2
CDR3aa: CASSLRDRNYGYTF
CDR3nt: TGTGCCAGCAGTCTCCGGGACAGGAACTATGGCTACACCTTC

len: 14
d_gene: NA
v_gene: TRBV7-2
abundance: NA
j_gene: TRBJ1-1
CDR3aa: CASSPMGGGTEAFF
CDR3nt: TGTGCCAGCAGCCCGATGGGGGGGGGCACTGAAGCTTTCTTT

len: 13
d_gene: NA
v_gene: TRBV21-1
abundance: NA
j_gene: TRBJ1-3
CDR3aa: CASSSPQGNTIYF
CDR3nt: TGTGCCAGCAGCAGTCCGCAGGGGAACACCATATATTTT

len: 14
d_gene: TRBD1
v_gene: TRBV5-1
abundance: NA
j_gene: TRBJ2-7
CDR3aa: CASSGGTGIYEQYF
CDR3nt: TGCGCCAGCAGCGGAGGGACAGGAATATACGAGCAGTACTTC

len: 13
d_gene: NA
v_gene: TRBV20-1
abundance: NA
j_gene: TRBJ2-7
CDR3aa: CSARGRVNYEQYF
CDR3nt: TGCAGTGCTCGTGGCCGGGTAAACTACGAGCAGTACTTC

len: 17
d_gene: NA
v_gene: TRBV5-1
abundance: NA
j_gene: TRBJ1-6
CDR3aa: CASSLGQSFSYNSPLHF
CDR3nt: TGCGCCAGCAGCTTAGGACAGAGCTTCTCCTATAATTCACCCCTCCACTTT

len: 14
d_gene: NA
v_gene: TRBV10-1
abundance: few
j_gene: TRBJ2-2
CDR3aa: CASSGTGSTGELFF
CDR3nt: TGCGCCAGCAGTGGTACAGGGAGCACCGGGGAGCTGTTTTTT

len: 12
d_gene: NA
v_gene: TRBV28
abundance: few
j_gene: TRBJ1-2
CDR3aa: CASSAGNEGYTF
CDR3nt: TGTGCCAGCAGTGCAGGGAACGAGGGCTACACCTTC

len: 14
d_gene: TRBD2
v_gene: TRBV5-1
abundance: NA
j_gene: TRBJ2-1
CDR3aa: CASRDGGAYNEQFF
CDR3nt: TGCGCCAGCAGAGACGGGGGGGCCTACAATGAGCAGTTCTTC

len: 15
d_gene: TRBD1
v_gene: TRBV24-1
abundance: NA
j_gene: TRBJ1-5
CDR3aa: CATSLGQGVKQPQHF
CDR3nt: TGTGCCACCAGCCTGGGACAGGGCGTGAAACAGCCCCAGCATTTT

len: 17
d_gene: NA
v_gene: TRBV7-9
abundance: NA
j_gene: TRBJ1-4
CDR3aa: CASSLVQGWTLGEKLFF
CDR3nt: TGTGCCAGCAGCTTAGTCCAGGGGTGGACCCTTGGGGAAAAACTGTTTTTT

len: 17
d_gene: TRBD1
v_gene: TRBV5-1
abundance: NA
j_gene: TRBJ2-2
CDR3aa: CASSSGTGSIWTGELFF
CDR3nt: TGCGCCAGCAGCTCCGGGACAGGGTCAATTTGGACCGGGGAGCTGTTTTTT

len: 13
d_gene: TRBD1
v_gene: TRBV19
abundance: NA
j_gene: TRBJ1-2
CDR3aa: CASSKDRNYGYTF
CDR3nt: TGTGCCAGTTCAAAGGACAGGAACTATGGCTACACCTTC

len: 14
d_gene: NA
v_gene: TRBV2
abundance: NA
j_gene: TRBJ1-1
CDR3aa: CASSDHTGLITFPF
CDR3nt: TGTGCCAGCAGTGACCATACGGGACTCATAACTTTTCCCTTT

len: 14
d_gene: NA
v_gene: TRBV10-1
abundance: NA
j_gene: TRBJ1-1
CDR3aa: CASSEWAKNTEAFF
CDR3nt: TGCGCCAGCAGTGAGTGGGCGAAGAACACTGAAGCTTTCTTT

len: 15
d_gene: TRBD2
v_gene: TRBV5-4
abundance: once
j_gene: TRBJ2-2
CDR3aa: CASSQTSGPTGELFF
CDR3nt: TGTGCCAGCAGCCAGACTAGCGGGCCGACCGGGGAGCTGTTTTTT

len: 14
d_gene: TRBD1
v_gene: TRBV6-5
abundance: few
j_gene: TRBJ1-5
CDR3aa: CASSLGQVNQPQHF
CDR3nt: TGTGCCAGCAGCTTAGGACAGGTCAATCAGCCCCAGCATTTT

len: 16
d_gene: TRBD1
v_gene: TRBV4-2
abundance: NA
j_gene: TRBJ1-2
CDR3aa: CASSQELGGEVYGYTF
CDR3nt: TGTGCCAGCAGCCAAGAGTTAGGGGGCGAGGTCTATGGCTACACCTTC

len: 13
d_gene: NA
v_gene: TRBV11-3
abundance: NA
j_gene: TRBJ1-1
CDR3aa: CASSPREGTEAFF
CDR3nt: TGTGCCAGCAGCCCTCGGGAAGGTACTGAAGCTTTCTTT

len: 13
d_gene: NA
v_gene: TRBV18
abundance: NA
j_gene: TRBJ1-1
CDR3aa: CASRQDMNTEAFF
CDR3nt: TGTGCCAGCCGACAGGATATGAACACTGAAGCTTTCTTT

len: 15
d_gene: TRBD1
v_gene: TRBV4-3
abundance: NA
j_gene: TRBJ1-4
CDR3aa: CASSQGTGVNEKLFF
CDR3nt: TGCGCCAGCAGCCAGGGGACAGGGGTAAATGAAAAACTGTTTTTT

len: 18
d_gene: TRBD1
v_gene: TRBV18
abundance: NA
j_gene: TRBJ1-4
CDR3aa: CASSQPTGSTIRNEKLFF
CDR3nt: TGTGCCAGCTCACAACCGACAGGGTCTACCATTCGTAATGAAAAACTGTTTTTT

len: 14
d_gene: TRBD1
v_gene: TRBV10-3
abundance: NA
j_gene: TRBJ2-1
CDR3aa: CAISGQGTYNEQFF
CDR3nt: TGTGCCATCAGTGGACAGGGAACCTACAATGAGCAGTTCTTC

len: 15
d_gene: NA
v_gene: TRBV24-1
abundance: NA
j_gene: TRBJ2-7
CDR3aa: CATSDPGDPLYEQYF
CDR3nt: TGTGCCACCAGTGATCCGGGGGACCCTCTCTACGAGCAGTACTTC

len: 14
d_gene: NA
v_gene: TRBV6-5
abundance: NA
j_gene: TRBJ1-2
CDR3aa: CASISLGGTYGYTF
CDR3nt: TGTGCCAGCATTAGCCTCGGGGGGACTTATGGCTACACCTTC

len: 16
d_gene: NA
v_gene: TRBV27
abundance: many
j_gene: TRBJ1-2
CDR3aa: CASSLSLRAANYGYTF
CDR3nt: TGTGCCAGCAGTTTATCTTTGAGGGCCGCTAACTATGGCTACACCTTC

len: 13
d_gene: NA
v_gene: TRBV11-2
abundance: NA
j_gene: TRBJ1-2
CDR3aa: CASSLVGATGYTF
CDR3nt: TGTGCCAGCAGCTTAGTGGGGGCGACTGGCTACACCTTC

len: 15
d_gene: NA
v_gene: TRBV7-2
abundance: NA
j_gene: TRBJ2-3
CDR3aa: CASSLGGVGTDTQYF
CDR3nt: TGTGCCAGCAGCTTAGGAGGTGTGGGCACAGATACGCAGTATTTT

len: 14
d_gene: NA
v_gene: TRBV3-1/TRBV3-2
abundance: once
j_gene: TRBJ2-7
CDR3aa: CASSQGWQGREQYF
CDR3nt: TGTGCCAGCAGCCAAGGTTGGCAGGGGCGGGAGCAGTACTTC

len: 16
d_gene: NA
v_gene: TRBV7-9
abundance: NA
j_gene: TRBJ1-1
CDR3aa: CASSYPTGMMNTEAFF
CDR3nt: TGTGCCAGCAGCTACCCAACGGGGATGATGAACACTGAAGCTTTCTTT

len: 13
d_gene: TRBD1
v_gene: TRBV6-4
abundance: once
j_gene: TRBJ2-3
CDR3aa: CATPDRARDTQYF
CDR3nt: TGTGCCACCCCGGACAGGGCCAGAGATACGCAGTATTTT

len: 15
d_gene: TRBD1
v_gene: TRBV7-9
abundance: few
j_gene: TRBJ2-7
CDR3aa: CASANSGGPVYEQYF
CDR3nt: TGTGCCAGCGCAAACTCAGGGGGTCCCGTATACGAGCAGTACTTC

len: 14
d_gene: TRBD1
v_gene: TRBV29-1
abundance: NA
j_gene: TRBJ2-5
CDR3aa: CSVLRDRASETQYF
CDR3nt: TGCAGCGTTCTCCGGGACAGGGCGTCGGAGACCCAGTACTTC